The 11 T cell receptor beta chains below were found in one sample sequenced in a study of blood T cell repertoires in COVID-19. Profiled with immunoSEQ multiplex PCR; TCRdb holds only in-frame clones, not every one. The sample lists some 220,000 clones, more than 75% occurring once. Sequenced sample: peripheral blood. These receptors came from a man in his fifties who had recovered from COVID-19.

The chain couples TRBV2 to TRBJ2-7; 9 nucleotides match TRBD1. CDR1 and CDR2 (germline): SNHLY, FYNNEI. J was trimmed by 6 bases and V by 5 bases; bases with no gene match: 11. The CDR3 extends over 15 amino acids. The CDR3 region is CASSQETGGFAEQYF. In DNA, the CDR3 is TGTGCCAGCAGTCAGGAGACAGGGGGTTTCGCCGAGCAGTACTTC.

The gene calls are TRBV7-2 and TRBJ2-7, with TRBD1 identical over 8 bases. With 3 bases clipped from V and 1 base from J, the junction kept 8 bases outside the gene matches. The CDR3 has 16 amino acids. Germline-derived CDR1 and CDR2 are SGHTA and FQGNSA. The CDR3 region is CASSFIGGQASYEQYF. In DNA form, the CDR3 reads TGTGCCAGCAGCTTTATCGGGGGACAGGCTTCCTACGAGCAGTACTTC.

The V call is TRBV30, the J call TRBJ1-2, with D maybe TRBD1 (5 bases). Germline CDR1 reads GTSNPN; CDR2 reads SVGIG (reference sequence). Trimming stripped 1 base from V and 8 bases from J, with 14 bases between. The CDR3 runs 13 residues. CDR3 loop: CAWSAMWAGGYTF. The CDR3 region has the DNA TGTGCCTGGAGTGCCATGTGGGCAGGGGGCTACACCTTC.

The chain recombines TRBV27 with TRBJ2-7, with a possible D match to TRBD2 (6 bases). CDR1 and CDR2 (germline): MNHEY, SMNVEV (reference sequence). This CDR3 is built from 14 residues. The ends were cut back, 4 bases at V and 0 bases at J, with 10 bases in the middle. The CDR3 sequence: CASSWSGPSYEQYF. The CDR3 DNA follows: TGTGCCAGCAGTTGGAGCGGGCCCTCCTACGAGCAGTACTTC.

The chain combines TRBV5-6 with TRBJ1-2; 10 bases line up with TRBD1. The CDR3 is 14 amino acids. V dropped 1 base and J dropped 4; count of bases not matched to a gene: 1. Germline CDR1 is SGHDT and CDR2 is YYEEEE. The CDR3 here is CASSLRDRGYGYTF. CDR3 DNA: TGTGCCAGCAGCTTGCGGGACAGGGGCTATGGCTACACCTTC.

The gene calls are TRBV6-5 and TRBJ2-2; D may be TRBD1 (6 bases). In germline, CDR1 is MNHEY, CDR2 SVGAGI. V dropped 8 bases and J dropped 4 bases, with 14 bases sitting between them. This CDR3 has 14 amino acids. Here the CDR3 reads CASGRDKSTGELFF. The CDR3 nucleotides read TGTGCCAGCGGCCGGGACAAAAGCACCGGGGAGCTGTTTTTT.

The rearrangement uses TRBV14 and TRBJ1-3; TRBD1 matches 8 bases. The CDR3 loop spans 16 amino acids. With 1 base clipped from V and 6 bases from J, the junction kept 8 bases outside the gene matches. Per the germline V gene, CDR1 is SGHDN and CDR2 is FVKESK. CDR3 amino acids: CASSQASRGLANTIYF. For the CDR3, the DNA is TGTGCCAGCAGCCAAGCGTCCAGGGGGCTCGCAAACACCATATATTTT.

The CDR3 nucleotides are TGTGCCAGCAGTTTAGGCGGAAACTCCTACGAGCAGTACTTC. This codes for CASSLGGNSYEQYF. The rearrangement uses TRBV28 and TRBJ2-7, with D unclear. This CDR3 has 14 residues. Looked up from germline, CDR1 is MDHEN and CDR2 is SYDVKM. The V end lost 2 bases, the J end lost 0 bases, and 8 bases lay between the germline ends.

The V call is TRBV28, the J call TRBJ2-7, with 9 nucleotides matching TRBD1. The CDR3 length is 15 residues. J was trimmed by 3 bases and V by 6 bases; bases with no gene match: 9. Germline loops: CDR1 MDHEN, CDR2 SYDVKM. In DNA form, the CDR3 reads TGTGCCAGCAGCACAACAGGGGGCTTCGTCTACGAGCAGTACTTC. Protein sequence: CASSTTGGFVYEQYF.

In this sample, this clone turned up a few times. V gene TRBV6-6 combines with J gene TRBJ2-3, with 8 bases aligning to TRBD1. V was clipped by 5 bases and J by 2 bases; unmatched bases: 9. Looked up from germline, CDR1 is MNHNY and CDR2 is SVGAGI (reference sequence). This CDR3 contains 16 residues. CDR3 sequence: CASSRRQGANTDTQYF. The CDR3, as DNA: TGTGCCAGCAGTCGACGGCAGGGGGCAAACACAGATACGCAGTATTTT.

This clone was recorded once. CDR3 coding DNA: TGCGCCAGCAACAGATCACCCAACGACCTGGCCAATGAGCAGTTCTTC. As protein: CASNRSPNDLANEQFF. This chain uses TRBV5-1 with TRBJ2-1; no reliable D call. The germline CDR1 and CDR2 sequences are SGHRS and YFSETQ. Trimming pared 6 bases from V and 6 bases from J, leaving 22 bases between. The CDR3 has 16 residues.